The subject of this entry is one T cell receptor beta chain. Read coverage stops 3 residues before the CDR3 terminus; the germline J gene supplies the remainder. MY09/MY11 PCR detected cervical HPV DNA; dot-blot assigned genotypes. The data derive from a study of T cells in women clearing cervical HPV infection. Background on the study: Case blood was drawn a median about 150 days after lesion detection.

Germline V gene sequence: CDR1 LNHDA, CDR2 SQIVND (reference sequence). The CDR3 runs to 14 residues. V lost 7 bases and J lost 5; bases outside the gene matches: 8. TCRdb's table, derived via immunoSEQ multiplex PCR, lists solely in-frame clones and lacks some. The data include tens of thousands of clones; the top ten clones carry under 10%. The TCR was taken from a woman aged 18-70 years with a cervical HPV16 infection that either progressed to CIN3+ or cleared (not recorded which). Sample: blood buffy coat. The chain employs TRBV19 and TRBJ2-1; 7 bases fit TRBD1. CDR3 bases read: TGTGCCAGTAATCCGGGACAGTCAAACAATGAG. It specifies CASNPGQSNNE. The full-length CDR3 reads as CASNPGQSNNEQFF.